This T cell receptor (beta chain) was identified in a study of technical replicates of blood from a handful of donors. Profiling relied on immunoSEQ multiplex PCR, and the TCRdb table lists in-frame clones only, not all of them. Here the sample spans about 94,000 clones, almost 96% being singletons. Germline lookup yields CDR1 SEHNR and CDR2 FQNEAQ (reference sequence). The V and J ends lost 4 bases and 6 bases respectively, with 14 bases between them. The CDR3 is 14 residues long. The sequenced sample consisted of T cells isolated from PBMCs. The receptor's source is a human donor in good health. The rearrangement joins TRBV7-9 to TRBJ2-3; possibly TRBD2 for D (6 bases). CDR3 loop: CASSSSSVTDTQYF. The CDR3 DNA sequence: TGTGCCAGCAGCTCCTCTAGCGTTACGGATACGCAGTATTTT.